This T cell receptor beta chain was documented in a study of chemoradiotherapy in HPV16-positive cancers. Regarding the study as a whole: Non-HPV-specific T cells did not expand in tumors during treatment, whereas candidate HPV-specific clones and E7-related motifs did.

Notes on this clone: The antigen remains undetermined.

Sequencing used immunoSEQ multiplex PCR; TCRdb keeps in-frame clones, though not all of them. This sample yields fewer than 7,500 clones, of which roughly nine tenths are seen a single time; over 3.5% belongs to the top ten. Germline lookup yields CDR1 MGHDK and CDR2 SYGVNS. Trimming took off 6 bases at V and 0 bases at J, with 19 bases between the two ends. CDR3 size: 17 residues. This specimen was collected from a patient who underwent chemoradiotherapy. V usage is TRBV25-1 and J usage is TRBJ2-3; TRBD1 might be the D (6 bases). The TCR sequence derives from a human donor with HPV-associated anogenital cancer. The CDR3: CASSPTPGDTSTDTQYF. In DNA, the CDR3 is TGTGCCAGCAGCCCGACGCCAGGGGACACAAGCACAGATACGCAGTATTTT.